Following are 32 T cell receptor beta chains from one sample sequenced in a study of shared clonotypes between healthy human individuals. Measured with immunoSEQ multiplex PCR; TCRdb has only the in-frame clones, and not every one. The sample shows some 2,100,000 clones, approximately 94% of them seen only once. The naive CD8 subset, CD45RO-negative cells positively selected for CCR7, excluded terminally differentiated effector memory CD45RA+ cells. The sequenced material came from naive CD8+ T cells from PBMCs. These receptors were collected from a man aged 18 to 35 in good health. Some clones in this sample may be carry-over from other donors' samples.

V usage is TRBV5-4 and J usage is TRBJ2-3; 8 nucleotides agree with TRBD2. Trimming removed 0 bases from V and 5 bases from J; junction bases left unmatched: 5. This CDR3 has 15 residues. Per germline, CDR1 SGHNT and CDR2 YYREEE (reference sequence). The CDR3 DNA reads as TGTGCCAGCAGCTTGGCCGCGGGAGGAGTAGATACGCAGTATTTT. As protein: CASSLAAGGVDTQYF.

The rearrangement joins TRBV30 to TRBJ2-1; maybe TRBD2 (6 bases). The V gene lost 6 bases and the J gene lost 7 bases, with 16 bases spanning the gap. The CDR3 spans 13 residues. From germline, CDR1 is GTSNPN and CDR2 SVGIG (reference sequence). This CDR3 reads CACGWGRNNEQFF. In nucleotides, the CDR3 is TGTGCCTGCGGTTGGGGGAGGAATAATGAGCAGTTCTTC.

This sequence joins TRBV6-6 and TRBJ2-1; no clear D. V was cut by 6 bases and J by 8 bases, with 11 bases left in between. Germline values: CDR1 MNHNY, CDR2 SVGAGI (reference sequence). This CDR3 is built from 12 residues. The CDR3 DNA reads as TGTGCCAGCAGCCCCCCCGACCATGAGCAGTTCTTC. Translated, it gives CASSPPDHEQFF.

The CDR3 sequence: CASSLGAGGPEQYF. The CDR3 nucleotides read TGTGCCAGCAGTTTAGGAGCGGGAGGCCCCGAGCAGTACTTC. V is TRBV27 and J is TRBJ2-7; the match to TRBD2 covers 9 bases. J was trimmed by 6 bases and V by 2 bases; bases with no gene match: 5. The CDR3 sequence is 14 residues long. Germline CDR1 and CDR2: MNHEY and SMNVEV (reference sequence).

This chain connects TRBV7-9 to TRBJ2-1, with 8 bases that match TRBD2. Germline V gene data show CDR1 as SEHNR and CDR2 as FQNEAQ (reference sequence). The CDR3 extends over 15 amino acids. Germline trimming cut 3 bases from V and 6 bases from J; bases unmatched to any gene: 7. The CDR3 region has the DNA TGTGCCAGCAGCTTTGCAGCGGGAGTTTTCAATGAGCAGTTCTTC. Protein sequence: CASSFAAGVFNEQFF.

This clone was detected only once. V gene TRBV11-2 combines with J gene TRBJ2-5; D may be TRBD2 (7 bases). Trimming shortened V by 0 bases and J by 4 bases, and 15 bases separated the two germline ends. Germline V gene data show CDR1 as SGHAT and CDR2 as FQNNGV. This CDR3 is 16 amino acids long. CDR3 DNA sequence: TGTGCCAGCAGCTTAGAGGAATGGGGGGGGCGAGAGACCCAGTACTTC. This sequence encodes CASSLEEWGGRETQYF.

The chain employs TRBV28 and TRBJ2-7, with 9 bases fitting TRBD1. This CDR3 comprises 15 residues. The germline CDR1 and CDR2 sequences are MDHEN and SYDVKM. Trimming cost V 7 bases and J 2 bases; bases outside gene matches: 9. CDR3 nucleotides: TGTGCCAGCACCGAGAGCTACAGGGGGCCCTACGAGCAGTACTTC. Translating it yields CASTESYRGPYEQYF.

This clone was detected a few times. The chain carries TRBV29-1 and TRBJ1-4; no definite D call. V shed 3 bases and J shed 13 bases, with 15 bases lying between them. The germline CDR1 and CDR2 sequences are SQVTM and ANQGSEA. The CDR3 is made up of 12 amino acids. The CDR3 nucleotides are TGCAGCGTTGAGGACGAGTTAGGTAGACTGTTTTTT. Translation: CSVEDELGRLFF.

The V call is TRBV13, the J call TRBJ2-7, with 8 bases matching TRBD2. Unmatched junction bases numbered 5, after V lost 3 bases and J lost 4 bases. CDR1 is PRHDT, CDR2 FYEKMQ, per germline (reference sequence). The CDR3 sequence is 14 residues long. The CDR3 sequence: CASSLPGGPYEQYF. The CDR3 bases are TGTGCCAGCAGCTTGCCGGGAGGGCCTTACGAGCAGTACTTC.

This clone was observed a single time. The chain links TRBV11-2 to TRBJ1-6, with 8 bases aligning to TRBD1. The J segment lost 10 bases and the V segment lost 3 bases, leaving 5 bases of the junction unmatched. Per germline, CDR1 SGHAT and CDR2 FQNNGV. The CDR3 covers 14 residues. Here the CDR3 reads CASSLGQEGSPLHF. In DNA, the CDR3 is TGTGCCAGCAGCTTGGGACAGGAAGGCTCACCCCTCCACTTT.

This clone was seen only a few times. The chain joins TRBV11-1 to TRBJ1-1, with D perhaps TRBD1 (6 bases). The V gene's germline CDR1 is SGHAT and CDR2 FQDESV (reference sequence). The CDR3 totals 13 residues. V dropped 7 bases and J dropped 5 bases, with 14 bases sitting between them. CDR3 sequence reads: CASKGGGPTEAFF. The DNA for the CDR3 is TGTGCCAGCAAAGGTGGGGGGCCAACTGAAGCTTTCTTT.

This clone showed up just a few times. The sample contains more than one DNA sequence encoding this CDR3. The chain couples TRBV4-1 to TRBJ2-1, with 10 nucleotides matching TRBD2. This CDR3 contains 15 residues. Germline CDR1 MGHRA, CDR2 YSYEKL. J lost 0 bases, V lost 4 bases, and 0 bases had no gene match. This CDR3 reads CASSPSGSSYNEQFF. CDR3 in DNA: TGCGCCAGCAGCCCTAGCGGGAGCTCCTACAATGAGCAGTTCTTC.

This clone was found once. The V and J genes are TRBV10-1 and TRBJ1-2; tentatively, D is TRBD1 (6 bases). Germline CDR1 and CDR2: WNHNN and SYGVQD (reference sequence). This CDR3 comprises 13 residues. V lost 4 bases, J lost 5 bases, and 11 bases lay in between. CDR3 DNA sequence: TGCGCCAGCAGTGTCGGGACACCGTATGGCTACACCTTC. Translating it yields CASSVGTPYGYTF.

This clone showed up just a few times. The chain carries TRBV25-1 and TRBJ1-1, with a weak D call TRBD1 (5 bases). With 6 bases removed from V and 6 bases from J, the gap between germline ends came to 14 bases. CDR1 MGHDK and CDR2 SYGVNS come from the germline V gene. The CDR3 consists of 13 residues. CDR3 amino acids: CASRGPRRAEAFF. The CDR3 DNA reads TGTGCCAGCAGGGGACCGCGACGCGCTGAAGCTTTCTTT.

V usage is TRBV6-1 and J usage is TRBJ2-5; a possible D gene is TRBD1 (5 bases). V was trimmed by 2 bases and J by 1 base, leaving 11 bases between them. The V gene's germline CDR1 is MNHNS and CDR2 SASEGT. The length of the CDR3 is 15 residues. The CDR3 protein is CASSEFKGFQETQYF. The DNA for the CDR3 is TGTGCCAGCAGTGAATTTAAGGGGTTCCAAGAGACCCAGTACTTC.

V and J are TRBV6-4 and TRBJ2-1; possibly TRBD1 or TRBD2 for D (5 bases each). In germline, CDR1 is MRHNA, CDR2 SNTAGT. Trimming shortened V by 0 bases and J by 5 bases, and 5 bases separated the two germline ends. This CDR3 spans 13 amino acids. DNA of the CDR3: TGTGCCAGCAGTGACTCGGGGGACAATGAGCAGTTCTTC. Amino acid sequence: CASSDSGDNEQFF.

The V call is TRBV13, the J call TRBJ2-7; the D gene is possibly TRBD1 (6 bases). Trimming removed 5 bases at V and 2 bases at J, with 16 bases between. CDR3 length: 15 amino acids. Germline lookup yields CDR1 PRHDT and CDR2 FYEKMQ (reference sequence). CDR3 sequence reads: CASSPAGGGPYEQYF. The DNA for the CDR3 is TGTGCCAGCAGCCCCGCGGGTGGGGGCCCCTACGAGCAGTACTTC.

The sample holds a few counts of this clone. The rearrangement links TRBV29-1 to TRBJ1-1; the D is unclear. V lost 5 bases to trimming and J lost 1 base, with 8 bases between them. This CDR3 region has 12 residues. Germline values: CDR1 SQVTM, CDR2 ANQGSEA. This CDR3 reads CSVTQKNTEAFF. The CDR3 bases are TGCAGCGTTACGCAGAAGAACACTGAAGCTTTCTTT.

The chain joins TRBV7-9 to TRBJ2-5, with D unresolved. Per germline, CDR1 SEHNR and CDR2 FQNEAQ (reference sequence). Trimming pared 6 bases from V and 5 bases from J, leaving 22 bases between. This CDR3 is 16 amino acids long. The CDR3 loop reads CASSPALGPDKETQYF. CDR3 sequence (DNA): TGTGCCAGCAGTCCGGCCCTCGGGCCCGACAAGGAGACCCAGTACTTC. Full variable domain (rest looked up from reference TRBV7-9 and TRBJ2-5): DTGVSQNPRHKITKRGQNVTFRCDPISEHNRLYWYRQTLGQGPEFLTYFQNEAQLEKSRLLSDRFSAERPKGSFSTLEIQRTEQGDSAMYLCASSPALGPDKETQYFGPGTRLLVL.

V usage is TRBV7-8 and J usage is TRBJ2-3; possible D gene TRBD1, 5 bases. Trimming took off 1 base at V and 4 bases at J, with 12 bases between the two ends. This CDR3 has 15 amino acids. The V gene's germline CDR1 is SGHVS and CDR2 FQNEAQ. The CDR3 nucleotides are TGTGCCAGCAGCTTAGTGGGCAGGGATCCAGATACGCAGTATTTT. Protein sequence: CASSLVGRDPDTQYF.

Concerning this clone itself: The identical CDR3 is also encoded by other nucleotide sequences in the sample. This chain joins TRBV9 and TRBJ2-7; no definite D call. This CDR3 contains 12 residues. V lost 3 bases to trimming and J lost 0 bases, with 4 bases between them. Looked up from germline, CDR1 is SGDLS and CDR2 is YYNGEE. CDR3 amino acids: CASSADSYEQYF. In nucleotides, the CDR3 is TGTGCCAGCAGCGCCGACTCCTACGAGCAGTACTTC.

This chain uses TRBV9 with TRBJ2-7; 7 bases line up with TRBD2. Per germline, CDR1 SGDLS and CDR2 YYNGEE. CDR3 length: 14 residues. V trimming: 4 bases; J trimming: 2 bases; junction bases outside the gene matches: 6. The CDR3 loop is CASSLGEGAYEQYF. The DNA of the CDR3 is TGTGCCAGCAGCCTGGGGGAGGGTGCCTACGAGCAGTACTTC.

The chain employs TRBV27 and TRBJ2-3; no definite D call. V gave up 3 bases and J gave up 0 bases, with 13 bases separating them. CDR3 length: 16 residues. Per germline, CDR1 MNHEY and CDR2 SMNVEV (reference sequence). CDR3 protein: CASSFLRPSSTDTQYF. CDR3 nucleotides: TGTGCCAGCAGTTTCCTCCGTCCCTCTAGCACAGATACGCAGTATTTT.

The chain is built from TRBV27 and TRBJ1-1; no clear D. V was clipped by 0 bases and J by 0 bases, with 8 bases between them. Germline assignment: CDR1 MNHEY and CDR2 SMNVEV (reference sequence). This CDR3 is 15 amino acids long. CDR3 sequence reads: CASSLSPGLNTEAFF. CDR3 nucleotides: TGTGCCAGCAGTTTATCTCCGGGCTTGAACACTGAAGCTTTCTTT.

This clone was observed a single time. The rearrangement uses TRBV6-1 and TRBJ1-3; tentatively, D is TRBD1 (5 bases). V lost 8 bases and J lost 5, with 13 bases in between. Germline CDR1 reads MNHNS; CDR2 reads SASEGT. This CDR3 has 13 amino acids. The CDR3: CASPGGVRNTIYF. CDR3 DNA sequence: TGTGCCAGCCCCGGGGGTGTTAGAAACACCATATATTTT.

Concerning this clone: Additional DNA sequences in this sample encode the identical CDR3. The CDR3 sequence: CASSPQYSNQPQHF. CDR3 DNA sequence: TGTGCCAGCAGCCCGCAATATAGCAATCAGCCCCAGCATTTT. V usage is TRBV28 and J usage is TRBJ1-5; D remains unclear. Germline CDR1 and CDR2: MDHEN and SYDVKM. The CDR3 has 14 amino acids. Deletions cut 6 bases from V and 0 bases from J, with 9 bases between.

This chain connects TRBV29-1 to TRBJ1-1, with 7 bases matching TRBD1. This CDR3 comprises 14 residues. Unmatched junction bases numbered 10, after V lost 7 bases and J lost 2 bases. Germline V lookup: CDR1 SQVTM, CDR2 ANQGSEA. CDR3 DNA sequence: TGCAGCGCCGGGACAGAAAAATTTAACACTGAAGCTTTCTTT. This encodes CSAGTEKFNTEAFF.

The chain joins TRBV27 to TRBJ1-1; D unclear. This CDR3 is 15 amino acids long. Trimming removed 3 bases from V and 0 bases from J, with 11 bases in between. Germline-derived CDR1 and CDR2 are MNHEY and SMNVEV (reference sequence). CDR3 nucleotides: TGTGCCAGCAGTTTGTCGGGCTACTTGAACACTGAAGCTTTCTTT. Its translation is CASSLSGYLNTEAFF.

The rearrangement uses TRBV7-9 and TRBJ1-1; 9 bases are shared with TRBD1. The CDR3 has 14 residues. The junction had 4 bases not matched to a gene; V was cut back by 4 bases and J by 4 bases. Germline CDR1 reads SEHNR; CDR2 reads FQNEAQ (reference sequence). CDR3 nucleotides: TGTGCCAGCAGCTCAGACAGGGGGAGCACTGAAGCTTTCTTT. This codes for CASSSDRGSTEAFF.

The V gene is TRBV27, the J gene TRBJ1-5; TRBD1 aligns across 8 bases. CDR1 MNHEY and CDR2 SMNVEV come from the germline V gene (reference sequence). This CDR3 has 16 residues. V shed 5 bases, J shed 4 bases, and the junction held 10 bases outside the gene matches. CDR3 bases: TGTGCCAGCAGTCCTTCGACAGGGGAGGTGAATCAGCCCCAGCATTTT. Protein product: CASSPSTGEVNQPQHF.

Turning to this clone: Other nucleotide sequences from this sample produce the same CDR3. The rearrangement uses TRBV7-9 and TRBJ2-1; tentative D call: TRBD2 (6 bases). The germline gives CDR1 SEHNR, CDR2 FQNEAQ (reference sequence). CDR3 length: 15 amino acids. V lost 5 bases and J 0 bases, leaving 11 bases between the germline ends. CDR3 sequence reads: CASSPAGSSYNEQFF. The DNA for the CDR3 is TGTGCCAGCAGCCCCGCGGGGAGCTCCTACAATGAGCAGTTCTTC.

Notes on this clone: One junction end disagrees with the germline gene, perhaps due to a read error. This chain uses TRBV6-6 with TRBJ2-7; D remains ambiguous. Germline assignment: CDR1 MNHNY and CDR2 SVGAGI (reference sequence). This CDR3 region has 12 residues. CDR3 amino acids: CASSLESSEQYF. The CDR3 region has the DNA TGTGCCAGCAGTTTGGAGTCCTCCGAGCAGTACTTC.